This entry features one T cell receptor (beta chain) sequence. Antigen: not known. The data originate from a study of T cell repertoires in cytomegalovirus infection. The overall study: Evidence of both CMV infection and a matching HLA type came from public TCR beta signatures. Study findings and constraints: It was HLA-C-restricted CMV-specific TCR beta clonotypes that dominated the response ex vivo. The study identified carriers of CMV plus the relevant HLA from cumulative public TCR beta family frequency.

The CDR3 sequence is 13 residues long. With V trimmed by 6 bases and J by 4 bases, 5 bases remained unmatched. The germline V gene has CDR1 ENHRY and CDR2 SYGVKD. TCRdb itself ran the reads through MiXCR, one entry per CDR3 protein. The sample lists fewer than 250,000 distinct CDR3 sequences, roughly an eighth occurring once. Sequencing used PBMCs. This TCR was sampled from a human donor in good health (CMV status not recorded). Some clones in this sample may be carry-over from other donors' samples. V usage is TRBV10-3 and J usage is TRBJ1-1; 7 bases are a match to TRBD1. CDR3 in amino acids: CAIRLTGSTEAFF. CDR3 DNA: TGTGCCATCAGGCTGACAGGGAGCACTGAAGCTTTCTTT.